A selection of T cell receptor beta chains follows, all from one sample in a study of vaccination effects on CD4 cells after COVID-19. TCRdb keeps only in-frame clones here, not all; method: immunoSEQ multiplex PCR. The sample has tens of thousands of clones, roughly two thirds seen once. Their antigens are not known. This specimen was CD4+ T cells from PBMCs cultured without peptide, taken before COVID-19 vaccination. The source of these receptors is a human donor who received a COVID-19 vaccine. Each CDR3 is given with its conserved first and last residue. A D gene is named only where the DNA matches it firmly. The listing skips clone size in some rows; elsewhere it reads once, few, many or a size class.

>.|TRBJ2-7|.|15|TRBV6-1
TGTGCCAGCAGTGAAGGGGTGGGGACACACTACGAGCAGTACTTC
CASSEGVGTHYEQYF
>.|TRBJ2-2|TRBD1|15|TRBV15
TGTGCCACCAGCAGGGAGACAGGGTTAGGCGGGGAGCTGTTTTTT
CATSRETGLGGELFF
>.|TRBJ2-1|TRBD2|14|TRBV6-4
TGTGCCAGCAGTGGGACTAGCGGGAGGGATGAGCAGTTCTTC
CASSGTSGRDEQFF
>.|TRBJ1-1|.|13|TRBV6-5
TGTGCCAGCAGATCCACAGGAGACACTGAAGCTTTCTTT
CASRSTGDTEAFF
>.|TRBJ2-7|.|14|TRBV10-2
TGCGCCAGCACCTGGAATCCTACCCTCAACGAGCAGTACTTC
CASTWNPTLNEQYF
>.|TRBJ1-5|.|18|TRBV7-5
TGTGCCAGAAGCTTAAGGCCGATCCCGCCCCATAGCAATCAGCCCCAGCATTTT
CARSLRPIPPHSNQPQHF
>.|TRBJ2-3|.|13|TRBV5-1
TGCGCCAGCAGCTTGGTCATCGCAGATACGCAGTATTTT
CASSLVIADTQYF
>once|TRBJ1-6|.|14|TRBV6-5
TGTGCCAGCAGTTACTCGGCCAGGTCCGCACCCCTCCACTTT
CASSYSARSAPLHF
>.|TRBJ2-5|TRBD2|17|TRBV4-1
TGCGCCAGCAGCCAAGAAATCGAACTAGCGGGAGAGGAGACCCAGTACTTC
CASSQEIELAGEETQYF
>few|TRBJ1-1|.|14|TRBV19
TGTGCCAGTATCCCCCCCAGCAAGAGCACTGAAGCTTTCTTT
CASIPPSKSTEAFF
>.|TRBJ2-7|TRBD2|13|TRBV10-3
TGTGCCATCAGGCACCAGGGAGGGGACGAGCAGTACTTC
CAIRHQGGDEQYF
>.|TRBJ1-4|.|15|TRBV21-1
TGTGCCAGCAAGACAGACAGGGGGCTTTATGAAAAACTGTTTTTT
CASKTDRGLYEKLFF
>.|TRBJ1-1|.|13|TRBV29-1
TGCAGCGTTGTGGGCAGGGTGAACACTGAAGCTTTCTTT
CSVVGRVNTEAFF
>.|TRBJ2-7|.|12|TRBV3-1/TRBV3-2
TGTGCCAGCAGCCAATATGGGGACGAGCAGTACTTC
CASSQYGDEQYF
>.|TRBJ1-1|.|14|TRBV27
TGTGCCAGCAGTTTTTCGGTCTCGAACACTGAAGCTTTCTTT
CASSFSVSNTEAFF
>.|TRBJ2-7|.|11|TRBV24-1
TGTGCCACCAGTGATCGACAGGTCCAGTACTTC
CATSDRQVQYF
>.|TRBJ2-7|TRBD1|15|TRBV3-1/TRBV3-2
TGTGCCAGCAGCCTTCCCGGGACAGGGTACTACGAGCAGTACTTC
CASSLPGTGYYEQYF
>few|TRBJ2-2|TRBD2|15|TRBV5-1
TGCGCCAGCAAACTAGCGGGAGCCAACACCGGGGAGCTGTTTTTT
CASKLAGANTGELFF
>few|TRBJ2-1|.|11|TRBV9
TGTGCCAGCAGCGAAGACTATGAGCAGTTCTTC
CASSEDYEQFF
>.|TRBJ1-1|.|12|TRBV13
TGTGCCAGCGGGACATTGAACACTGAAGCTTTCTTT
CASGTLNTEAFF
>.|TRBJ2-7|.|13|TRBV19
TGTGCCAGTAGTACAACAGAGTCCTACGAGCAGTACTTC
CASSTTESYEQYF
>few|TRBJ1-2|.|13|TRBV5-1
TGCGCCAGCAGCTTAACAAGGGTTTCTGGCTACACCTTC
CASSLTRVSGYTF